The 22 T cell receptor beta chains in this list originate from one sample, sequenced in a study of metastatic and nonmetastatic thyroid tumors. MiXCR was used by TCRdb to re-call the PCR reads. The table includes 60,000 to 85,000 clones, around 18% detected once. All patients were untreated before thyroid surgery. Sequencing was carried out using blood. The receptors were gathered from a female donor with papillary thyroid cancer or a benign thyroid nodule (not recorded which). Some clones in this sample may be carry-over from other donors' samples.

Ten or more counts support this clone. The rearrangement links TRBV2 to TRBJ2-1, with D perhaps TRBD1 (5 bases). This CDR3 region has 14 residues. The V gene lost 1 base and the J gene lost 4 bases, with 8 bases spanning the gap. Germline values: CDR1 SNHLY, CDR2 FYNNEI. CDR3 loop: CASSEGTNYNEQFF. The DNA of the CDR3 is TGTGCCAGCAGTGAAGGGACAAATTACAATGAGCAGTTCTTC.

In the case of this clone: Other DNA sequences in the sample encode the same CDR3. The chain is built from TRBV6-1 and TRBJ1-2; 9 bases line up with TRBD1. V lost 6 bases, J lost 2 bases, and 4 bases stayed unmatched. CDR1 MNHNS and CDR2 SASEGT come from the germline V gene. The CDR3 runs 14 residues. In nucleotides, the CDR3 is TGTGCCAGCAGCCCCGGGACAGGGAACTATGGCTACACCTTC. Protein sequence: CASSPGTGNYGYTF.

This clone was detected only a few times. The V call is TRBV10-2, the J call TRBJ1-1, with D hard to call. The CDR3 is 13 residues long. V shed 0 bases and J shed 3 bases, with 5 bases lying between them. Looked up from germline, CDR1 is WSHSY and CDR2 is SAAADI. In nucleotides, the CDR3 is TGCGCCAGCAGTGAGTCCCGGCACACTGAAGCTTTCTTT. This translates into CASSESRHTEAFF.

This clone appeared a few times. The chain links TRBV2 to TRBJ2-2; the match to TRBD2 covers 7 bases. Trimming at V came to 3 bases and at J to 3 bases, leaving 4 bases not matched to a gene. The germline V gene encodes CDR1 SNHLY and CDR2 FYNNEI. This CDR3 comprises 15 residues. The CDR3 nucleotides read TGTGCCAGCAGTGACCGGGACTATTACACCGGGGAGCTGTTTTTT. Its protein is CASSDRDYYTGELFF. Based on the CDR3 plus reference TRBV2 and TRBJ2-2, the full variable domain is EPEVTQTPSHQVTQMGQEVILRCVPISNHLYFYWYRQILGQKVEFLVSFYNNEISEKSEIFDDQFSVERPDGSNFTLKIRSTKLEDSAMYFCASSDRDYYTGELFFGEGSRLTVL.

This clone was detected ten times or more. This chain connects TRBV27 to TRBJ1-6, with no clear D. The V end was cut by 7 bases, the J end by 4 bases, with 17 bases between. The V gene's germline CDR1 is MNHEY and CDR2 SMNVEV (reference sequence). The CDR3 contains 16 residues. CDR3 in DNA: TGTGCCAGCATGCGGGCGGCTGACCCTTATAATTCACCCCTCCACTTT. It translates to CASMRAADPYNSPLHF.

CDR3 in DNA: TGTGCCAGCCGCAGACAGGGGATCTACGAGCAGTACTTC. It codes for CASRRQGIYEQYF. The rearrangement uses TRBV28 and TRBJ2-7, with 8 bases identical to TRBD1. The CDR3 covers 13 residues. Germline CDR1 reads MDHEN; CDR2 reads SYDVKM. The V and J ends lost 8 bases and 3 bases, in that order; junction bases with no gene match: 6.

This clone was seen at least ten times. The chain combines TRBV19 with TRBJ2-4, with 7 bases identical to TRBD2. The CDR3 extends over 17 amino acids. The V segment lost 1 base and the J segment 1 base; nucleotides outside the gene matches: 7. Germline V gene data show CDR1 as LNHDA and CDR2 as SQIVND (reference sequence). The CDR3 sequence: CASSIGGGLRAKNIQYF. The CDR3 DNA reads TGTGCCAGTAGTATAGGGGGGGGACTTCGGGCCAAAAACATTCAGTACTTC.

There are many counts of this clone. Given a much more abundant clone one base away, this may be a read error. V and J are TRBV10-1 and TRBJ2-3; 8 bases align to TRBD2. The CDR3 runs to 13 residues. CDR1 is WNHNN and CDR2 is SYGVQD in the germline V gene (reference sequence). The CDR3 here is CASGGVDTDAQYF. DNA for the CDR3: TGCGCCTCCGGGGGGGTAGACACAGATGCGCAGTATTTT.

Remarks on this clone: Since a much larger clone is just one base distant, this may be a read error. Other nucleotide sequences from this sample produce the same CDR3. The chain joins TRBV18 to TRBJ1-1; D is uncertain. The CDR3 has 13 residues. Looked up from germline, CDR1 is KGHSH and CDR2 is LQKENI. CDR3 sequence reads: CASSPSVNTEAFF. The CDR3 DNA is TGTGCCAGCTCACCCTCAGTAAACACTGAAGCTTTCTTC.

Ten or more counts support this clone. This rearrangement joins TRBV4-1 to TRBJ2-1, with no clear D. This CDR3 is 12 amino acids long. Germline V gene data show CDR1 as MGHRA and CDR2 as YSYEKL. Trimming took off 0 bases at V and 9 bases at J, with 6 bases between the two ends. The CDR3 loop is CASSQDALEQFF. In DNA form, the CDR3 reads TGCGCCAGCAGCCAAGATGCCCTTGAGCAGTTCTTC.

This clone showed up many times. V usage is TRBV9 and J usage is TRBJ2-2; the D is unclear. The V gene's germline CDR1 is SGDLS and CDR2 YYNGEE. The CDR3 spans 17 residues. V gave up 1 base and J gave up 0 bases, with 13 bases separating them. Here the CDR3 reads CASSVMAAYANTGELFF. The DNA for the CDR3 is TGTGCCAGCAGCGTAATGGCAGCGTACGCGAACACCGGGGAGCTGTTTTTT.

This clone was counted many times. The genes are TRBV11-2 and TRBJ2-2; no clear D gene. Trimming removed 5 bases at V and 5 bases at J, with 6 bases between. The CDR3 is made up of 12 amino acids. From germline, CDR1 is SGHAT and CDR2 FQNNGV. CDR3 residues: CASSHQTGELFF. Here the CDR3 DNA reads TGTGCCAGCAGCCATCAAACCGGGGAGCTGTTTTTT.

This clone was picked up a small number of times. The J gene is TRBJ2-1, the V gene TRBV28, with 7 bases aligning to TRBD2. Germline V lookup: CDR1 MDHEN, CDR2 SYDVKM. The CDR3 has 13 residues. J lost 12 bases, V lost 6 bases, and 11 bases had no gene match. CDR3 sequence (DNA): TGTGCCAGCAGAAGGAGGGCGGGAGTTTGGCAGTTCTTC. Translated, it gives CASRRRAGVWQFF.

This clone was seen ten or more times. V gene TRBV20-1 combines with J gene TRBJ2-7; 8 positions match TRBD1. CDR3 length equals 18 residues. In germline, CDR1 is DFQATT, CDR2 SNEGSKA (reference sequence). V lost 2 bases and J lost 2; bases outside the gene matches: 17. CDR3 in DNA: TGCAGTGCTAGATATCGGGACAGGCCCAATAGGGTGGCCTACGAGCAGTACTTC. The encoded protein is CSARYRDRPNRVAYEQYF.

This clone came up many times. The gene calls are TRBV30 and TRBJ1-3; the D is unclear. Deletions cut 0 bases from V and 0 bases from J, with 9 bases between. This CDR3 spans 15 amino acids. The V gene's germline CDR1 is GTSNPN and CDR2 SVGIG (reference sequence). In DNA, the CDR3 is TGTGCCTGGAGTGTAGACACTACCTCTGGAAACACCATATATTTT. Translating it yields CAWSVDTTSGNTIYF.

This clone was recorded at least ten times. The gene calls are TRBV28 and TRBJ1-2; 7 nucleotides match TRBD1. CDR3 length: 15 amino acids. Trimming cost V 6 bases and J 5 bases; bases outside gene matches: 12. Germline-derived CDR1 and CDR2 are MDHEN and SYDVKM. CDR3 residues: CASSTGDRKSYGYTF. The CDR3 DNA reads as TGTGCCAGCAGCACAGGGGACCGAAAATCATATGGCTACACCTTC.

The table lists this clone with many counts. The chain recombines TRBV6-5 with TRBJ2-7, with D tentatively TRBD1 (6 bases). CDR1 MNHEY and CDR2 SVGAGI come from the germline V gene. The CDR3 is 14 residues long. V dropped 2 bases and J dropped 2 bases, with 10 bases sitting between them. CDR3: CASSYGQSTYEQYF. CDR3 nucleotide sequence: TGTGCCAGCAGTTACGGACAGTCCACCTACGAGCAGTACTTC.

This clone was observed at least ten times. The CDR3 bases are TGCAGCGTTGAAGCCTGGGGAGACACATCTTCCAATGAGCAGTTCTTC. Amino acids: CSVEAWGDTSSNEQFF. The chain links TRBV29-1 to TRBJ2-1, with a possible D match to TRBD2 (5 bases). CDR3 length: 16 residues. CDR1 is SQVTM, CDR2 ANQGSEA, per germline. The ends were cut back, 1 base at V and 6 bases at J, with 19 bases in the middle.

As concerns this clone: One junction end disagrees with the germline gene, perhaps due to a read error. The chain joins TRBV5-1 to TRBJ1-2, with a tentative D call TRBD1 (6 bases). The CDR3 consists of 12 residues. Germline loops: CDR1 SGHRS, CDR2 YFSETQ. The CDR3, as DNA: TGCACCAGCAGCCCCGGGGGGCACGGCTACACCTTC. As protein: CTSSPGGHGYTF.

This clone occurred a few times. The V gene is TRBV7-9, the J gene TRBJ1-2; 7 bases align to TRBD1. The CDR3 covers 12 residues. Germline CDR1 is SEHNR and CDR2 is FQNEAQ (reference sequence). J gave up 6 bases and V 5 bases, and 3 bases lay outside the gene matches. For the CDR3, the DNA is TGTGCCAGCAGCCGGACAGGAGATGGCTACACCTTC. Translated: CASSRTGDGYTF. The complete variable domain, with remaining parts taken from reference TRBV7-9 and TRBJ1-2, reads DTGVSQNPRHKITKRGQNVTFRCDPISEHNRLYWYRQTLGQGPEFLTYFQNEAQLEKSRLLSDRFSAERPKGSFSTLEIQRTEQGDSAMYLCASSRTGDGYTFGSGTRLTVV.

The chain has TRBV20-1 and TRBJ1-6; D ambiguous. Germline-derived CDR1 and CDR2 are DFQATT and SNEGSKA (reference sequence). This CDR3 has 13 residues. V dropped 0 bases and J dropped 10 bases, with 10 bases sitting between them. The CDR3 region is CSARDPSYSPLHF. The CDR3 coding sequence is TGCAGTGCTAGAGACCCCAGCTACTCACCCCTCCACTTT.

Ten or more counts support this clone. The rearrangement uses TRBV2 and TRBJ2-1; D possibly uses TRBD1 or TRBD2 (5 bases each). Germline V gives CDR1 SNHLY, CDR2 FYNNEI. V lost 9 bases and J 15 bases, leaving 21 bases between the germline ends. The CDR3 is 12 residues long. CDR3 loop: CARTGLLGVWFF. For the CDR3, the DNA is TGTGCCAGAACGGGGCTCCTAGGTGTTTGGTTCTTC.